The next 29 T cell receptor beta chains were all read from a single sample in a study of T-cell memory formation after mild COVID-19. One entry per CDR3 protein results from TCRdb running MiXCR on the 5' RACE reads. This table has about 340,000 distinct CDR3 sequences, around 13% appearing once. The sequenced sample was PBMCs or a T cell subset sorted from them (not recorded which). The receptor set was obtained from a man younger than 30 who had mild COVID-19 (a few samples of this study predate the infection). Cell type and time point are not known.

V usage is TRBV6-2 or TRBV6-3 and J usage is TRBJ2-7; D might be TRBD2 (5 bases). There are 13 residues in the CDR3. The V gene lost 2 bases and the J gene lost 2 bases, with 7 bases spanning the gap. Germline values: CDR1 MNHEY, CDR2 SVGEGT. The CDR3 bases are TGTGCCAGCAGTTACGGACTTCCCTACGAGCAGTACTTC. Encoded protein: CASSYGLPYEQYF.

This chain joins TRBV6-2 or TRBV6-3 and TRBJ1-5; D gene unclear. V was cut by 7 bases and J by 7 bases, with 20 bases left in between. The CDR3 is made up of 15 amino acids. Germline V gives CDR1 MNHEY, CDR2 SVGEGT. CDR3 region: CASTEAGPHSQPQHF. The CDR3 DNA reads as TGTGCCAGCACCGAGGCCGGGCCCCACAGCCAGCCCCAGCATTTT.

The V call is TRBV11-2, the J call TRBJ2-1; D may be TRBD1 (6 bases). V lost 2 bases and J 9 bases, leaving 11 bases between the germline ends. CDR1 SGHAT and CDR2 FQNNGV come from the germline V gene. CDR3 size: 13 residues. This chain's CDR3 is CASSLIRGIEQFF. The CDR3, as DNA: TGTGCCAGCAGCTTAATTAGGGGGATTGAGCAGTTCTTC.

This clonotype was recorded at least ten times. The chain employs TRBV6-5 and TRBJ2-1; D is unresolved. CDR1 is MNHEY and CDR2 is SVGAGI in the germline V gene. Between the trimmed V and J ends, which lost 2 bases and 3 bases, there was a span of 2 bases. The CDR3 is 12 residues long. This CDR3 is CASSYSYNEQFF. CDR3 DNA sequence: TGTGCCAGCAGTTACAGCTACAATGAGCAGTTCTTC.

V usage is TRBV7-2 and J usage is TRBJ2-7; D gene uncertain. In germline, CDR1 is SGHTA, CDR2 FQGNSA. This CDR3 comprises 12 residues. Trimming removed 5 bases at V and 3 bases at J, with 8 bases between. In DNA form, the CDR3 reads TGTGCCAGCAGCCGCTCAGGCTACGAGCAGTACTTC. It specifies CASSRSGYEQYF.

This clonotype has at least ten counts. At one end the junction does not follow the germline gene, possibly because of a read error. V is TRBV7-2 and J is TRBJ2-3; 9 bases are shared with TRBD2. The germline CDR1 and CDR2 sequences are SGHTA and FQGNSA. The CDR3 extends over 15 amino acids. The CDR3 loop is CASSLAGPTGDTQYF. Written as DNA, the CDR3 is TGTGCCAGCAGCCTAGCGGGACCTACGGGAGATACGCAGTATTTT. The variable domain in full, with the rest retrieved from reference TRBV7-2 and TRBJ2-3, is GAGVSQSPSNKVTEKGKDVELRCDPISGHTALYWYRQSLGQGLEFLIYFQGNSAPDKSGLPSDRFSAERTGGSVSTLTIQRTQQEDSAVYLCASSLAGPTGDTQYFGPGTRLTVL.

This clonotype has only a few counts. This chain links TRBV4-1 with TRBJ2-2; D gene uncertain. Germline V CDR1 and CDR2: MGHRA, YSYEKL. V shed 0 bases and J shed 1 base, with 9 bases lying between them. CDR3 length: 16 residues. The CDR3 sequence is CASSQDSQENTGELFF. The CDR3 bases are TGCGCCAGCAGCCAAGATAGTCAGGAGAACACCGGGGAGCTGTTTTTT.

V and J are TRBV9 and TRBJ2-3; D gene ambiguous. From germline, CDR1 is SGDLS and CDR2 YYNGEE. CDR3 length: 15 amino acids. Trimming took 0 bases from V and 0 from J, leaving 8 bases between them. CDR3 sequence: CASSVVGTSTDTQYF. CDR3 nucleotide sequence: TGTGCCAGCAGCGTAGTCGGCACTAGCACAGATACGCAGTATTTT.

In this sample, this clonotype turned up a few times. This chain joins TRBV7-9 and TRBJ2-5; TRBD1 agrees at 9 bases. The CDR3 extends over 16 amino acids. Germline V gene data show CDR1 as SEHNR and CDR2 as FQNEAQ (reference sequence). J gave up 3 bases and V 3 bases, and 8 bases lay outside the gene matches. CDR3 sequence: CASSFLPQGAEETQYF. The CDR3 DNA is TGTGCCAGCAGCTTCCTTCCACAGGGGGCGGAAGAGACCCAGTACTTC.

At least ten counts were recorded for this clonotype. The rearrangement joins TRBV6-5 to TRBJ2-7, with D hard to call. V was trimmed by 4 bases and J by 0 bases, leaving 13 bases between them. This CDR3 region has 15 residues. From germline, CDR1 is MNHEY and CDR2 SVGAGI. Here the CDR3 DNA reads TGTGCCAGCAGTTCGACTCCAGCCCTCTCCTACGAGCAGTACTTC. The encoded protein is CASSSTPALSYEQYF.

The rearrangement uses TRBV11-2 and TRBJ1-6, with 9 positions matching TRBD1. The CDR3 has 13 residues. Germline V lookup: CDR1 SGHAT, CDR2 FQNNGV. Trimming at V came to 4 bases and at J to 9 bases, leaving 1 base not matched to a gene. CDR3 protein: CASSSDRGSPLHF. CDR3 bases: TGTGCCAGCAGCTCGGACAGGGGTTCACCCCTCCACTTT. The variable domain in full, with the rest retrieved from reference TRBV11-2 and TRBJ1-6, is EAGVAQSPRYKIIEKRQSVAFWCNPISGHATLYWYQQILGQGPKLLIQFQNNGVVDDSQLPKDRFSAERLKGVDSTLKIQPAKLEDSAVYLCASSSDRGSPLHFGNGTRLTVT.

This clonotype was found a few times. The rearrangement uses TRBV20-1 and TRBJ2-1; no firm D call. The CDR3 has 14 residues. The V end was cut by 5 bases, the J end by 2 bases, with 13 bases between. Germline lookup yields CDR1 DFQATT and CDR2 SNEGSKA (reference sequence). The CDR3 is CSAYRPRAYNEQFF. For the CDR3, the DNA is TGCAGTGCTTATAGGCCCCGGGCCTACAATGAGCAGTTCTTC.

The chain uses TRBV3-1 and TRBJ2-7; D remains unclear. Deletions cut 10 bases from V and 1 base from J, with 14 bases between. Germline CDR1 is LGHDT and CDR2 is YNNKEL (reference sequence). The CDR3 is made up of 13 amino acids. For the CDR3, the DNA is TGTGCCACCCTGGATCCTTCATCCTACGAGCAGTACTTC. This translates into CATLDPSSYEQYF.

V gene TRBV6-6 combines with J gene TRBJ2-5, with D perhaps assigned TRBD1 or TRBD2 (6 bases each). With 5 bases removed from V and 4 bases from J, the gap between germline ends came to 17 bases. This CDR3 spans 15 amino acids. Per the germline V gene, CDR1 is MNHNY and CDR2 is SVGAGI (reference sequence). The CDR3 nucleotides are TGTGCCAGCAGTCCATGGGGGGCTTTAGGAGAGACCCAGTACTTC. Its protein product is CASSPWGALGETQYF.

The J gene is TRBJ1-4, the V gene TRBV5-1, with TRBD1 identical over 9 bases. V trimming: 1 base; J trimming: 8 bases; junction bases outside the gene matches: 9. The CDR3 runs to 16 residues. In germline, CDR1 is SGHRS, CDR2 YFSETQ. CDR3 DNA: TGCGCCAGCAGCTTGTCCACCGGGACAGGGTCCGAAAAACTGTTTTTT. Residues: CASSLSTGTGSEKLFF. The full variable domain, rest sourced from reference TRBV5-1 and TRBJ1-4, is KAGVTQTPRYLIKTRGQQVTLSCSPISGHRSVSWYQQTPGQGLQFLFEYFSETQRNKGNFPGRFSGRQFSNSRSEMNVSTLELGDSALYLCASSLSTGTGSEKLFFGSGTQLSVL.

This clonotype occurred a few times. This chain connects TRBV18 to TRBJ2-7, with TRBD1 matching 7 bases. CDR1 and CDR2 (germline): KGHSH, LQKENI. After removal of 3 bases from V and 3 bases from J, the junction contained 8 bases not matched to a gene. The CDR3 covers 15 residues. The CDR3 nucleotides are TGTGCCAGCTCACCTCGGACAGGCGGGCTCTACGAGCAGTACGTC. Translation gives CASSPRTGGLYEQYV.

J is TRBJ2-1 and V is TRBV25-1, with a weak D call TRBD2 (6 bases). The CDR3 totals 12 residues. Germline CDR1 reads MGHDK; CDR2 reads SYGVNS. The DNA of the CDR3 is TGTGGGGTGCGGGACGGGGTGAATGAGCAGTTCTTC. This encodes CGVRDGVNEQFF.

Written as DNA, the CDR3 is TGTGCCAGCAGCTTATGGGGGACCTACGAGCAGTACGTC. Its protein is CASSLWGTYEQYV. The rearrangement uses TRBV6-1 and TRBJ2-7, with D possibly called TRBD1 or TRBD2 (5 bases each). This CDR3 has 13 amino acids. The V and J ends lost 6 bases and 2 bases respectively, with 11 bases between them. In germline, CDR1 is MNHNS, CDR2 SASEGT.

The chain is built from TRBV7-9 and TRBJ2-5; 14 nucleotides match TRBD2. Germline CDR1 SEHNR, CDR2 FQNEAQ (reference sequence). The CDR3 extends over 17 amino acids. V lost 4 bases, J lost 3 bases, and 7 bases stayed unmatched. The DNA of the CDR3 is TGTGCCAGCAGCTCGAACCGGGGACTAGCGGGGGAAGAGACCCAGTACTTC. It yields the protein CASSSNRGLAGEETQYF.

This clonotype was detected ten times or more. The chain uses TRBV7-2 and TRBJ2-2; D might be TRBD2 (5 bases). Germline CDR1 and CDR2: SGHTA and FQGNSA. Trimming cost V 1 base and J 7 bases, with 16 bases left between them. CDR3 length: 16 residues. CDR3 in amino acids: CASSLERVENGGELFF. The CDR3 region has the DNA TGTGCCAGCAGCTTAGAGAGGGTAGAAAACGGCGGGGAGCTGTTTTTT.

This clonotype was seen once. This chain connects TRBV19 to TRBJ1-1; D might be TRBD1 (5 bases). CDR3 length: 14 residues. CDR1 LNHDA and CDR2 SQIVND come from the germline V gene (reference sequence). V gave up 5 bases and J gave up 6 bases, with 16 bases separating them. In nucleotides, the CDR3 is TGTGCCAGTAGTGGCCTGGGGCGGATACCTGAAGCTTTCTTT. Its translation: CASSGLGRIPEAFF. The full variable domain, rest sourced from reference TRBV19 and TRBJ1-1, is DGGITQSPKYLFRKEGQNVTLSCEQNLNHDAMYWYRQDPGQGLRLIYYSQIVNDFQKGDIAEGYSVSREKKESFPLTVTSAQKNPTAFYLCASSGLGRIPEAFFGQGTRLTVV.

In this sample, this clonotype turned up many times. The rearrangement joins TRBV5-1 to TRBJ2-2; D is possibly TRBD1 (5 bases). V lost 3 bases to trimming and J lost 6 bases, with 15 bases between them. The CDR3 runs 15 residues. Germline V gives CDR1 SGHRS, CDR2 YFSETQ. The CDR3 DNA sequence: TGCGCCAGCAGCTCCCAGGGTTTCGACGCCGGGGAGCTGTTTTTT. Its protein product is CASSSQGFDAGELFF.

This clonotype came up many times. V gene TRBV6-5 combines with J gene TRBJ2-3; 10 bases agree with TRBD2. V dropped 6 bases and J dropped 5; count of bases not matched to a gene: 14. The germline gives CDR1 MNHEY, CDR2 SVGAGI. The CDR3 has 17 residues. In DNA form, the CDR3 reads TGTGCCAGCAGCTCGCTAGCAGCGGGGGGGCCGAAAGATACGCAGTATTTT. Amino acid sequence: CASSSLAAGGPKDTQYF.

This sequence joins TRBV24-1 and TRBJ2-3; 8 positions match TRBD1. V shed 4 bases, J shed 4 bases, and the junction held 9 bases outside the gene matches. The CDR3 is made up of 16 amino acids. Germline-derived CDR1 and CDR2 are KGHDR and SFDVKD. In DNA, the CDR3 is TGTGCCACCAGTGACCCCTCCGACAGGGGCGCAGATACGCAGTATTTT. This gives the protein CATSDPSDRGADTQYF.

The rearrangement uses TRBV7-9 and TRBJ2-3; D is uncertain. Germline V gives CDR1 SEHNR, CDR2 FQNEAQ (reference sequence). The CDR3 consists of 14 residues. Trimming removed 3 bases at V and 2 bases at J, with 9 bases between. Here the CDR3 reads CASSFWSPTDTQYF. The CDR3 DNA is TGTGCCAGCAGCTTCTGGTCGCCCACAGATACGCAGTATTTT. Complete variable domain (other parts from reference TRBV7-9 and TRBJ2-3): DTGVSQNPRHKITKRGQNVTFRCDPISEHNRLYWYRQTLGQGPEFLTYFQNEAQLEKSRLLSDRFSAERPKGSFSTLEIQRTEQGDSAMYLCASSFWSPTDTQYFGPGTRLTVL.

This clonotype has just a few counts. The chain employs TRBV6-2 or TRBV6-3 and TRBJ2-7; 8 bases line up with TRBD1. V shed 6 bases, J shed 6 bases, and the junction held 7 bases outside the gene matches. In germline, CDR1 is MNHEY, CDR2 SVGEGT. The CDR3 covers 13 residues. CDR3 sequence: CASSRGQGGEQYF. CDR3 coding DNA: TGTGCCAGCAGCCGTGGACAGGGTGGCGAGCAGTACTTC.

This clonotype was observed a handful of times. The J gene is TRBJ2-4, the V gene TRBV11-3, with D hard to call. The germline V gene has CDR1 SGHNT and CDR2 YENEEA. Trimming removed 1 base from V and 5 bases from J, with 6 bases in between. CDR3 length: 13 amino acids. The CDR3 sequence: CASSLGPQNIQYF. The CDR3, as DNA: TGTGCCAGCAGCTTAGGACCCCAAAACATTCAGTACTTC.

This clonotype was observed a handful of times. This sequence joins TRBV12-3 or TRBV12-4 and TRBJ1-2, with 7 bases fitting TRBD1. This CDR3 contains 15 residues. With 6 bases clipped from V and 4 bases from J, the junction kept 11 bases outside the gene matches. The CDR3 is CASSLRDSVFYGYTF. CDR3 sequence (DNA): TGTGCCAGCAGCCTCCGGGACAGCGTTTTCTATGGCTACACCTTC.

The V gene is TRBV9, the J gene TRBJ1-2; no definite D call. Looked up from germline, CDR1 is SGDLS and CDR2 is YYNGEE. The CDR3 is 16 amino acids. The germline V and J ends were trimmed by 1 base and 4 bases, with 17 bases remaining between them. CDR3 loop: CASSVSSNVKSYGYTF. In DNA form, the CDR3 reads TGTGCCAGCAGCGTATCGTCGAATGTCAAGAGCTATGGCTACACCTTC.